The 28 T cell receptor beta chains presented below share a single source sample, sequenced in a study of STAT5B mutations in CD4+ large granular lymphocyte leukemia. Profiling relied on immunoSEQ multiplex PCR, and the TCRdb table lists in-frame clones only, not all of them. This table has approximately 32,000 clones, approximately 69% appearing once. Material: CD4+ T cells from blood buffy coats. These receptors were collected from a human donor in good health.

This chain uses TRBV28 with TRBJ1-1; weak D call: TRBD1 (5 bases). In germline, CDR1 is MDHEN, CDR2 SYDVKM. The ends were cut back, 3 bases at V and 2 bases at J, with 13 bases in the middle. The CDR3 has 15 amino acids. CDR3 sequence: CASSLGGVLNTEAFF. As DNA, the CDR3 is TGTGCCAGCAGTTTGGGAGGGGTACTTAACACTGAAGCTTTCTTT.

The rearrangement uses TRBV10-3 and TRBJ2-7; 7 nucleotides agree with TRBD2. Germline V gene sequence: CDR1 ENHRY, CDR2 SYGVKD. Trimming took 2 bases from V and 5 from J; bases not matched to a gene: 0. The length of the CDR3 is 12 residues. The CDR3 region is CAISEGRDEQYF. CDR3 nucleotides: TGTGCCATCAGTGAGGGGAGGGACGAGCAGTACTTC.

A few counts support this clone. This rearrangement joins TRBV4-2 to TRBJ1-2, with D tentatively TRBD1 (5 bases). Deletions cut 3 bases from V and 7 bases from J, with 15 bases between. The germline V gene encodes CDR1 LGHNA and CDR2 YNFKEQ. The length of the CDR3 is 14 residues. The CDR3 sequence is CASSQEGSFGGYTF. The CDR3 coding sequence is TGTGCCAGCAGCCAGGAGGGGTCTTTCGGTGGCTACACCTTC.

This rearrangement joins TRBV29-1 to TRBJ2-1, with D uncertain. Germline CDR1 and CDR2: SQVTM and ANQGSEA. The CDR3 totals 13 residues. The V end lost 6 bases, the J end lost 3 bases, and 12 bases lay between the germline ends. The CDR3 nucleotides read TGCAGCGTGCAGGTGGTTGTCTACAATGAGCAGTTCTTC. Protein sequence: CSVQVVVYNEQFF.

The rearrangement links TRBV19 to TRBJ2-7, with no clear D. Germline assignment: CDR1 LNHDA and CDR2 SQIVND (reference sequence). This CDR3 has 12 residues. V lost 6 bases, J lost 10 bases, and 16 bases lay in between. This chain's CDR3 is CASSTCILGQYF. In DNA, the CDR3 is TGTGCCAGTAGCACATGTATTCTCGGACAGTACTTC.

The chain couples TRBV12-5 to TRBJ2-3; 7 nucleotides align to TRBD1. CDR1 and CDR2 (germline): LGHNT, FRNRAP. The CDR3 extends over 14 amino acids. The V segment lost 8 bases and the J segment 3 bases; nucleotides outside the gene matches: 8. CDR3 DNA sequence: TGTGCTAGTTCCTCACGACAGGGAACAGATACGCAGTATTTT. The encoded protein is CASSSRQGTDTQYF.

The V gene is TRBV2, the J gene TRBJ1-4; 7 bases match TRBD1. The germline CDR1 and CDR2 sequences are SNHLY and FYNNEI. The CDR3 covers 14 residues. V was pared by 8 bases and J by 3 bases, with 6 bases of the junction left unmatched. The CDR3 sequence: CASLYRGANEKLFF. CDR3 bases: TGTGCCAGCCTCTACAGGGGCGCTAATGAAAAACTGTTTTTT.

The chain has TRBV6-1 and TRBJ1-4; no definite D call. Germline V lookup: CDR1 MNHNS, CDR2 SASEGT. CDR3 size: 13 residues. Trimming stripped 4 bases from V and 4 bases from J, with 7 bases between. This CDR3 reads CASSGWFNEKLFF. For the CDR3, the DNA is TGTGCCAGCAGTGGATGGTTTAATGAAAAACTGTTTTTT.

This chain joins TRBV4-1 and TRBJ2-3; the D gene could be TRBD1 or TRBD2 (5 bases each). CDR1 and CDR2 from the germline V gene are MGHRA and YSYEKL. Trimming pared 5 bases from V and 0 bases from J, leaving 21 bases between. The CDR3 runs 18 residues. CDR3 bases: TGCGCCAGCAGCTTAGGCAATTGGGGGTTGAAAAGCACAGATACGCAGTATTTT. This translates into CASSLGNWGLKSTDTQYF.

This chain links TRBV7-2 with TRBJ2-5; tentative D call: TRBD1 (5 bases). Trimming stripped 4 bases from V and 4 bases from J, with 7 bases between. Germline CDR1 SGHTA, CDR2 FQGNSA. CDR3 size: 12 residues. CDR3: CASSSGLETQYF. In DNA form, the CDR3 reads TGTGCCAGCAGCTCAGGGTTAGAGACCCAGTACTTC.

This clone was found once. V and J are TRBV18 and TRBJ1-6, with D unresolved. The CDR3 totals 15 residues. Germline V CDR1 and CDR2: KGHSH, LQKENI. V was trimmed by 3 bases and J by 4 bases, leaving 10 bases between them. Here the CDR3 DNA reads TGTGCCAGCTCACCTGTAGGACGGTATAATTCACCCCTCCACTTT. It translates to CASSPVGRYNSPLHF.

The chain joins TRBV7-9 to TRBJ1-6; D might be TRBD1 (5 bases). CDR3 length: 15 amino acids. V shed 5 bases and J shed 8 bases, with 16 bases lying between them. Per germline, CDR1 SEHNR and CDR2 FQNEAQ (reference sequence). Here the CDR3 DNA reads TGTGCCAGCAGCCCCGGGGGGGGTCGGGATTCACCCCTCCACTTT. Its translation is CASSPGGGRDSPLHF.

This clone occurred once. CDR3 amino acids: CASSQAMDRGNEKLFF. The CDR3 region has the DNA TGCGCCAGCAGCCAGGCCATGGACAGGGGGAATGAAAAACTGTTTTTT. The rearrangement uses TRBV4-3 and TRBJ1-4; TRBD1 agrees at 10 bases. Germline loops: CDR1 LGHNA, CDR2 YSLEER. The CDR3 runs to 16 residues. V was clipped by 3 bases and J by 5 bases; unmatched bases: 6.

This chain joins TRBV7-8 and TRBJ1-4; D is unresolved. CDR1 is SGHVS, CDR2 FQNEAQ, per germline. V shed 4 bases and J shed 5 bases, with 11 bases lying between them. This CDR3 has 14 amino acids. The chain's CDR3 is CASSYQSGNEKLFF. As DNA, the CDR3 is TGTGCCAGCAGCTACCAGTCCGGAAATGAAAAACTGTTTTTT.

The V and J genes are TRBV15 and TRBJ1-2; 9 nucleotides match TRBD1. This CDR3 spans 16 amino acids. Germline V gene sequence: CDR1 LNHNV, CDR2 YYDKDF (reference sequence). The J segment lost 7 bases and the V segment lost 0 bases, leaving 9 bases of the junction unmatched. In nucleotides, the CDR3 is TGTGCCACCAGCAGAGATGGGACAGGGCAGAGGCGTGGCTACACCTTC. Residues: CATSRDGTGQRRGYTF. The full variable domain, completed using reference TRBV15 and TRBJ1-2, is DAMVIQNPRYQVTQFGKPVTLSCSQTLNHNVMYWYQQKSSQAPKLLFHYYDKDFNNEADTPDNFQSRRPNTSFCFLDIRSPGLGDTAMYLCATSRDGTGQRRGYTFGSGTRLTVV.

The V call is TRBV5-1, the J call TRBJ2-3, with 7 bases that match TRBD1. V was pared by 4 bases and J by 1 base, with 0 bases of the junction left unmatched. Germline CDR1 is SGHRS and CDR2 is YFSETQ. The CDR3 is made up of 13 amino acids. Here the CDR3 DNA reads TGCGCCAGCAGCACAGGGGGCACAGATACGCAGTATTTT. Amino acid sequence: CASSTGGTDTQYF.

The table lists this clone with a few counts. The V call is TRBV30, the J call TRBJ1-5; D might be TRBD1 (6 bases). CDR1 is GTSNPN, CDR2 SVGIG, per germline (reference sequence). The CDR3 runs to 13 residues. Trimming cost V 3 bases and J 4 bases, with 10 bases left between them. CDR3 in DNA: TGTGCCTGGAGCACAGGGAGTAATCAGCCCCAGCATTTT. As protein: CAWSTGSNQPQHF.

The chain recombines TRBV2 with TRBJ2-5; D remains unclear. The tail of the sequence fits TRBJ2-7 better, so the J call may be wrong. CDR1 is SNHLY and CDR2 is FYNNEI in the germline V gene. CDR3 length equals 12 residues. Here the CDR3 DNA reads TGTGCCAGCAGCCTACAGCAGTACGAGCAGTACTTC. This gives the protein CASSLQQYEQYF.

The J gene is TRBJ2-2, the V gene TRBV7-3; D is uncertain. CDR3 length: 13 residues. CDR1 SGHTA and CDR2 FQGTGA come from the germline V gene. Trimming stripped 6 bases from V and 2 bases from J, with 7 bases between. This chain's CDR3 is CASSYVNTGELFF. The DNA for the CDR3 is TGTGCCAGCAGTTACGTCAACACCGGGGAGCTGTTTTTT.

This clone was picked up a small number of times. The J gene is TRBJ1-2, the V gene TRBV5-1; D remains ambiguous. The CDR3 sequence is 13 residues long. Trimming stripped 4 bases from V and 2 bases from J, with 9 bases between. CDR1 is SGHRS and CDR2 is YFSETQ in the germline V gene. The CDR3: CASSKMGNYGYTF. In nucleotides, the CDR3 is TGCGCCAGCAGCAAAATGGGCAACTATGGCTACACCTTC.

The CDR3 DNA reads TGCGCCAGCAGCCAGTGGGCACCGGGACAGTCCACCTACGAGCAGTACTTC. Translating it yields CASSQWAPGQSTYEQYF. The chain has TRBV4-1 and TRBJ2-7; TRBD1 matches 7 bases. This CDR3 has 17 residues. Germline V lookup: CDR1 MGHRA, CDR2 YSYEKL. The V gene end was trimmed by 3 bases and the J gene end by 2 bases; junction bases not matched to a gene: 13.

The V gene is TRBV27, the J gene TRBJ2-6, with 11 bases aligning to TRBD1. The germline V gene encodes CDR1 MNHEY and CDR2 SMNVEV (reference sequence). Trimming took 8 bases from V and 1 from J; bases not matched to a gene: 10. This CDR3 comprises 18 residues. The CDR3 DNA is TGTGCCAGCCGCGGACAGGGGGCTACGAAGTCTGGGGCCAACGTCCTGACTTTC. Protein product: CASRGQGATKSGANVLTF.

The table lists this clone with a few counts. The genes are TRBV30 and TRBJ1-1; D gene ambiguous. V gave up 3 bases and J gave up 2 bases, with 10 bases separating them. The CDR3 is made up of 13 amino acids. Germline CDR1 is GTSNPN and CDR2 is SVGIG (reference sequence). In nucleotides, the CDR3 is TGTGCCTGGAGCGGGGAAGTTAACACTGAAGCTTTCTTT. Amino acids: CAWSGEVNTEAFF.

The rearrangement uses TRBV15 and TRBJ2-3; D is ambiguous. There are 12 residues in the CDR3. Germline CDR1 LNHNV, CDR2 YYDKDF (reference sequence). V was pared by 3 bases and J by 9 bases, with 10 bases between. The CDR3 nucleotides are TGTGCCACCAGCAGCCCTCTGAGAACGCAGTATTTT. Its protein is CATSSPLRTQYF.

CDR3: CATSRDRPLRETQYF. The DNA of the CDR3 is TGTGCCACCAGCAGGGACAGGCCATTAAGAGAGACCCAGTACTTC. This sequence joins TRBV15 and TRBJ2-5; TRBD1 matches at 7 bases. The germline CDR1 and CDR2 sequences are LNHNV and YYDKDF (reference sequence). The CDR3 sequence is 15 residues long. Trimming cost V 3 bases and J 4 bases; bases outside gene matches: 8.

This chain connects TRBV6-5 to TRBJ1-1; TRBD1 aligns across 8 bases. Trimming removed 5 bases from V and 3 bases from J; junction bases left unmatched: 2. Germline V gene lookup returns CDR1 MNHEY and CDR2 SVGAGI. CDR3 length: 13 amino acids. CDR3 in DNA: TGTGCCAGCAGTCGGGGACAGGACACTGAAGCTTTCTTT. Translated, it gives CASSRGQDTEAFF.

This chain links TRBV7-3 with TRBJ2-1; 9 bases line up with TRBD1. This CDR3 comprises 15 residues. Per germline, CDR1 SGHTA and CDR2 FQGTGA. V was pared by 2 bases and J by 5 bases, with 4 bases of the junction left unmatched. The CDR3 here is CASSLGGQGNNEQFF. Written as DNA, the CDR3 is TGTGCCAGCAGCTTAGGGGGACAGGGAAACAATGAGCAGTTCTTC.

The rearrangement joins TRBV18 to TRBJ2-7; 10 positions match TRBD1. J lost 2 bases, V lost 6 bases, and 10 bases had no gene match. CDR1 and CDR2 (germline): KGHSH, LQKENI. This CDR3 is 16 amino acids long. The CDR3 reads CASSPTGDRGPYEQYF. The DNA of the CDR3 is TGTGCCAGCTCCCCTACTGGGGACAGGGGACCCTACGAGCAGTACTTC.